This T cell receptor beta chain was profiled in a study of blood T cell repertoires in COVID-19. About the research overall: Sites in the United States, Italy and Spain provided acute and convalescent COVID-19 samples. The cDNA or gDNA used as material had been derived from T cells, B-cell-depleted T cells, or PBMCs.

Germline CDR1 SGHAT, CDR2 FQNNGV. V lost 4 bases to trimming and J lost 6 bases, with 18 bases between them. This CDR3 contains 15 residues. In the original analysis: Reference gene primer amplification in the assay estimated nucleated cell counts. The assay was immunoSEQ multiplex PCR, and TCRdb's table has in-frame clones only and misses some. V and J calls and clone size are as listed in that table; D and trimming were resolved from the DNA. The sample lists roughly 250,000 clones, 88% occurring once. The chain has TRBV11-2 and TRBJ1-1; a possible D gene is TRBD1 (5 bases). Sequencing was carried out using peripheral blood. The receptor was isolated from a woman aged 35 to 49 who had recovered from COVID-19. CDR3 coding DNA: TGTGCCAGCAGCTCCCGGGTGCAGGGTGGCTCTGAAGCTTTCTTT. Its translation: CASSSRVQGGSEAFF.